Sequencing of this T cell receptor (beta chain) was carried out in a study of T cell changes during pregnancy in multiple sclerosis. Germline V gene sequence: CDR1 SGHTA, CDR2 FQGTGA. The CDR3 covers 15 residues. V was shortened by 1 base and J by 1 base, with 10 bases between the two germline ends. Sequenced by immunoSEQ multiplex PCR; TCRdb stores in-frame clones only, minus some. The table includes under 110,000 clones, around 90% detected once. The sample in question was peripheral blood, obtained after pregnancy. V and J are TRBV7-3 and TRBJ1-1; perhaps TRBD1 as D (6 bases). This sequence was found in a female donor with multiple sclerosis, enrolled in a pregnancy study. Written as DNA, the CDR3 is TGTGCCAGCAGCTTAATGGGGGCGGCGAACACTGAAGCTTTCTTT. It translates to CASSLMGAANTEAFF.